Below are 27 T cell receptor beta chains sequenced from a single sample in a study of long-term antiretroviral therapy in people with HIV. Survey level was the resolution at which the v3.0 immunoSEQ assay ran. Libraries were prepared by immunoSEQ multiplex PCR; TCRdb keeps only in-frame clonotypes and omits some of them. The sample records roughly 2,500 clones, about four fifths being singletons. The sample was unsorted PBMCs, taken 0.4 years before starting antiretroviral therapy. The receptors come from a woman aged 40 to 49 with HIV.

In nucleotides, the CDR3 is TGTGCCAGCAGTGAGTGGGAAATCTCTGGGGCCAACGTCCTGACTTTC. Its translation: CASSEWEISGANVLTF. The chain joins TRBV6-1 to TRBJ2-6; D is undetermined. V was cut by 3 bases and J by 0 bases, with 9 bases left in between. CDR3 length: 16 amino acids. Germline CDR1 is MNHNS and CDR2 is SASEGT.

On this clone itself: The same CDR3 arises from other DNA sequences in this sample as well. The rearrangement uses TRBV7-2 and TRBJ2-1; D remains ambiguous. There are 13 residues in the CDR3. The germline gives CDR1 SGHTA, CDR2 FQGNSA. V dropped 1 base and J dropped 0 bases, with 1 base sitting between them. CDR3 coding DNA: TGTGCCAGCAGCTTAGACTCCTACAATGAGCAGTTCTTC. It encodes CASSLDSYNEQFF.

The chain employs TRBV29-1 and TRBJ2-1, with TRBD1 matching over 10 bases. Germline V CDR1 and CDR2: SQVTM, ANQGSEA. Germline trimming cut 2 bases from V and 6 bases from J; bases unmatched to any gene: 1. This CDR3 contains 13 residues. CDR3 sequence: CSVEWTGGNEQFF. As DNA, the CDR3 is TGCAGCGTTGAATGGACAGGGGGCAATGAGCAGTTCTTC.

This clone appeared a few times. The chain uses TRBV28 and TRBJ2-7, with D maybe TRBD2 (6 bases). V gave up 5 bases and J gave up 4 bases, with 21 bases separating them. This CDR3 is 16 amino acids long. Germline V gene data show CDR1 as MDHEN and CDR2 as SYDVKM. Written as DNA, the CDR3 is TGTGCCAGCAGTCCAAACCCCCCTGGGGGGAAATACGAGCAGTACTTC. As protein: CASSPNPPGGKYEQYF.

This chain joins TRBV9 and TRBJ2-5; 11 bases are shared with TRBD2. This CDR3 is built from 20 residues. CDR1 is SGDLS and CDR2 is YYNGEE in the germline V gene. V gave up 0 bases and J gave up 3 bases; unmatched junction bases: 16. CDR3 bases: TGTGCCAGCAGCGTAGTAAATAGCGGGAGGGCCGGGTTGGGGGAAGAGACCCAGTACTTC. This translates into CASSVVNSGRAGLGEETQYF.

The chain recombines TRBV13 with TRBJ2-1, with 12 bases aligning to TRBD2. The CDR3 loop spans 17 amino acids. The V segment lost 5 bases and the J segment 10 bases; nucleotides outside the gene matches: 15. Germline CDR1 PRHDT, CDR2 FYEKMQ (reference sequence). This CDR3 is CASSHHLRLAGDYEQFF. CDR3 bases: TGTGCCAGCAGCCACCACCTTCGACTAGCGGGAGATTACGAGCAGTTCTTC. Variable domain in full (rest from reference TRBV13 and TRBJ2-1): AAGVIQSPRHLIKEKRETATLKCYPIPRHDTVYWYQQGPGQDPQFLISFYEKMQSDKGSIPDRFSAQQFSDYHSELNMSSLELGDSALYFCASSHHLRLAGDYEQFFGPGTRLTVL.

This chain joins TRBV5-1 and TRBJ2-6, with a possible D match to TRBD2 (6 bases). Trimming shortened V by 6 bases and J by 0 bases, and 16 bases separated the two germline ends. CDR3 length equals 17 residues. In germline, CDR1 is SGHRS, CDR2 YFSETQ. The CDR3 spells CASKLGGANSGANVLTF. CDR3 coding DNA: TGCGCCAGCAAACTGGGGGGAGCCAACTCTGGGGCCAACGTCCTGACTTTC. The full variable domain, with the rest looked up from reference TRBV5-1 and TRBJ2-6, is KAGVTQTPRYLIKTRGQQVTLSCSPISGHRSVSWYQQTPGQGLQFLFEYFSETQRNKGNFPGRFSGRQFSNSRSEMNVSTLELGDSALYLCASKLGGANSGANVLTFGAGSRLTVL.

The sample holds one count of this clone. The chain uses TRBV21-1 and TRBJ2-7; no DNA check was done on the table's D call, TRBD2. TRBV21-1 has pseudogene status. CDR3 length: 14 residues. In DNA form, the CDR3 reads TGTGCCAGCAATAGGAGCGGGAGGGTCCACGAGCAGTACTTC. Encoded protein: CASNRSGRVHEQYF.

Only a few counts were recorded for this clone. The V gene is TRBV28, the J gene TRBJ1-4; D remains unclear. The CDR3 runs to 15 residues. Trimming cost V 5 bases and J 0 bases, with 10 bases left between them. Germline CDR1 is MDHEN and CDR2 is SYDVKM. CDR3 sequence reads: CASSRTVATNEKLFF. CDR3 nucleotides: TGTGCCAGCAGTCGCACAGTCGCAACTAATGAAAAACTGTTTTTT. Full variable domain (outside the CDR3, taken from reference TRBV28 and TRBJ1-4): DVKVTQSSRYLVKRTGEKVFLECVQDMDHENMFWYRQDPGLGLRLIYFSYDVKMKEKGDIPEGYSVSREKKERFSLILESASTNQTSMYLCASSRTVATNEKLFFGSGTQLSVL.

The chain has TRBV27 and TRBJ2-1; 9 bases match TRBD2. Germline V gene lookup returns CDR1 MNHEY and CDR2 SMNVEV (reference sequence). CDR3 size: 15 residues. The ends lost 4 bases at V and 5 bases at J; junction bases unmatched: 6. The CDR3 DNA reads TGTGCCAGCAGTTCTCTAGCGGGACAAGACAATGAGCAGTTCTTC. Translating gives CASSSLAGQDNEQFF.

This chain joins TRBV28 and TRBJ2-2, with 9 bases identical to TRBD1. The CDR3 loop spans 15 amino acids. Germline V gives CDR1 MDHEN, CDR2 SYDVKM. The ends lost 11 bases at V and 4 bases at J; junction bases unmatched: 11. The CDR3 sequence is CASRAPGQGTGELFF. The DNA for the CDR3 is TGTGCCTCCCGCGCGCCGGGACAGGGCACCGGGGAGCTGTTTTTT.

The genes are TRBV5-4 and TRBJ1-1; D might be TRBD1 (5 bases). Trimming left V 0 bases short and J 3 bases short, with 9 bases between. Germline values: CDR1 SGHNT, CDR2 YYREEE (reference sequence). This CDR3 has 14 amino acids. The CDR3 spells CASSLERGDTEAFF. For the CDR3, the DNA is TGTGCCAGCAGCTTGGAGAGGGGAGACACTGAAGCTTTCTTT.

The V gene is TRBV9, the J gene TRBJ2-7, with TRBD2 matching over 13 bases. The CDR3 has 15 amino acids. Germline V gene data show CDR1 as SGDLS and CDR2 as YYNGEE. V lost 2 bases and J lost 6; bases outside the gene matches: 5. The CDR3 spells CASSVDGLAGAEQYF. The CDR3 nucleotides are TGTGCCAGCAGCGTGGACGGACTAGCGGGAGCCGAGCAGTACTTC. Supplemented by reference TRBV9 and TRBJ2-7, the full variable domain reads DSGVTQTPKHLITATGQRVTLRCSPRSGDLSVYWYQQSLDQGLQFLIQYYNGEERAKGNILERFSAQQFPDLHSELNLSSLELGDSALYFCASSVDGLAGAEQYFGPGTRLTVT.

The chain has TRBV5-1 and TRBJ2-1; TRBD2 matches 9 bases. Germline CDR1 SGHRS, CDR2 YFSETQ. Trimming removed 1 base from V and 7 bases from J; junction bases left unmatched: 15. The CDR3 extends over 18 amino acids. The CDR3 spells CASSLYPNPGLAGNEQFF. The CDR3 bases are TGCGCCAGCAGCTTGTACCCCAATCCGGGACTAGCAGGTAATGAGCAGTTCTTC.

This rearrangement joins TRBV7-8 to TRBJ2-7; a possible D gene is TRBD2 (5 bases). This CDR3 is 13 amino acids long. V lost 3 bases to trimming and J lost 5 bases, with 11 bases between them. Germline V gives CDR1 SGHVS, CDR2 FQNEAQ. The CDR3 coding sequence is TGTGCCAGCAGCTTCGGACGAGGGAACGAGCAGTACTTC. Translated, it gives CASSFGRGNEQYF.

This chain joins TRBV4-1 and TRBJ1-3; 8 bases are shared with TRBD1. The V gene end was trimmed by 3 bases and the J gene end by 1 base; junction bases not matched to a gene: 5. Germline loops: CDR1 MGHRA, CDR2 YSYEKL. The CDR3 extends over 16 amino acids. The chain's CDR3 is CASSQENRGSGNTIYF. CDR3 DNA sequence: TGCGCCAGCAGCCAGGAAAACAGGGGGTCTGGAAACACCATATATTTT.

V gene TRBV19 combines with J gene TRBJ1-1, with D perhaps TRBD1 (6 bases). V shed 8 bases and J shed 4 bases, with 23 bases lying between them. This CDR3 has 16 amino acids. Germline V gene lookup returns CDR1 LNHDA and CDR2 SQIVND (reference sequence). CDR3 protein: CASQDRYRAPSTEAFF. In nucleotides, the CDR3 is TGTGCCAGTCAAGACAGGTATCGAGCCCCATCCACTGAAGCTTTCTTT.

The V gene is TRBV11-2, the J gene TRBJ2-1; D unresolved. The germline V gene encodes CDR1 SGHAT and CDR2 FQNNGV. There are 16 residues in the CDR3. V lost 1 base, J lost 4 bases, and 14 bases lay in between. CDR3 in DNA: TGTGCCAGCAGCTTAGCGGCAGGCCTTTCGTACAATGAGCAGTTCTTC. Translating gives CASSLAAGLSYNEQFF.

This rearrangement joins TRBV25-1 to TRBJ2-1; D possibly corresponds to TRBD1 (5 bases). CDR3 length: 12 residues. Trimming removed 5 bases from V and 12 bases from J, with 14 bases in between. Per germline, CDR1 MGHDK and CDR2 SYGVNS. The CDR3 DNA reads as TGTGCCAGCAGTTCCTATCAGGGCGGGCAGTTCTTC. It is translated as CASSSYQGGQFF.

CDR3 loop: CASSRLALTNEQFF. The CDR3 bases are TGTGCCAGCAGCCGACTAGCGCTTACGAATGAGCAGTTCTTC. The genes are TRBV7-8 and TRBJ2-1, with 8 bases fitting TRBD2. V trimming: 5 bases; J trimming: 7 bases; junction bases outside the gene matches: 7. Per the germline V gene, CDR1 is SGHVS and CDR2 is FQNEAQ. The CDR3 covers 14 residues.

V gene TRBV6-5 combines with J gene TRBJ2-7; the D is unclear. The germline CDR1 and CDR2 sequences are MNHEY and SVGAGI. Trimming cost V 3 bases and J 2 bases, with 11 bases left between them. The CDR3 extends over 14 amino acids. DNA of the CDR3: TGTGCCAGCAGTTATTCGTGGGCGCCCTACGAGCAGTACTTC. Encoded protein: CASSYSWAPYEQYF.

The chain links TRBV7-9 to TRBJ2-1, with 11 bases identical to TRBD2. The CDR3 loop spans 17 amino acids. J gave up 9 bases and V 6 bases, and 16 bases lay outside the gene matches. Germline V gene lookup returns CDR1 SEHNR and CDR2 FQNEAQ (reference sequence). For the CDR3, the DNA is TGTGCCAGCAGGTCGTCCCAGACTAGCGGGATCAGAGGTGAGCAGTTCTTC. Protein sequence: CASRSSQTSGIRGEQFF.

The table lists this clone with a count of one. The chain links TRBV7-8 to TRBJ2-2, with D unclear. Trimming pared 8 bases from V and 5 bases from J, leaving 6 bases between. Germline V gene lookup returns CDR1 SGHVS and CDR2 FQNEAQ. The CDR3 is 11 amino acids. This CDR3 is CASEYTGELFF. DNA for the CDR3: TGTGCCAGCGAGTATACCGGGGAGCTGTTTTTT.

This chain connects TRBV28 to TRBJ2-7, with a weak D call TRBD2 (5 bases). Trimming cost V 10 bases and J 1 base, with 17 bases left between them. This CDR3 region has 14 residues. Germline V lookup: CDR1 MDHEN, CDR2 SYDVKM. The CDR3 nucleotides read TGTGCCACCGGTCCGGGGTGGGGATCCTACGAGCAGTACTTC. It codes for CATGPGWGSYEQYF. The full variable domain, in which reference TRBV28 and TRBJ2-7 provide the parts outside the CDR3, is DVKVTQSSRYLVKRTGEKVFLECVQDMDHENMFWYRQDPGLGLRLIYFSYDVKMKEKGDIPEGYSVSREKKERFSLILESASTNQTSMYLCATGPGWGSYEQYFGPGTRLTVT.

The chain joins TRBV6-5 to TRBJ1-1; a possible D gene is TRBD1 (6 bases). V lost 3 bases and J lost 3, with 11 bases in between. Germline V gene data show CDR1 as MNHEY and CDR2 as SVGAGI. The CDR3 consists of 14 residues. CDR3 nucleotides: TGTGCCAGCAGTTATCGGCAGGGGTACACTGAAGCTTTCTTT. This encodes CASSYRQGYTEAFF.

The gene calls are TRBV27 and TRBJ2-5; D not resolved. In germline, CDR1 is MNHEY, CDR2 SMNVEV (reference sequence). The CDR3 loop spans 16 amino acids. V was cut by 6 bases and J by 5 bases, with 22 bases left in between. The CDR3 nucleotides read TGTGCCAGCAGCCAGACGACGAGACCCACCGACGAGACCCAGTACTTC. The encoded protein is CASSQTTRPTDETQYF.

The chain has TRBV28 and TRBJ1-4; a weak D match, TRBD1 (5 bases). V lost 8 bases, J lost 8 bases, and 24 bases lay in between. Looked up from germline, CDR1 is MDHEN and CDR2 is SYDVKM. The CDR3 has 16 residues. In nucleotides, the CDR3 is TGTGCCAGCGGGGGAATCGGTGTGTCCATTCGCGAAAAACTGTTTTTT. Protein product: CASGGIGVSIREKLFF.